Each of the 4 T cell receptor beta chains below was sequenced from the same sample in a study of identical twins. TCRdb re-analysed the 5' RACE reads in MiXCR, keeping a single row per CDR3 protein. The sample has around 530,000 distinct CDR3 sequences, roughly 15% seen once. This sample was also put to use in a study of yellow fever vaccine responses in identical twins.

Sequenced material: CD4+ T cells sorted from blood. The receptors were sampled from a woman aged 18-29 years in good health.

The chain is built from TRBV5-1 and TRBJ1-1; TRBD1 aligns across 8 bases. Germline CDR1 is SGHRS and CDR2 is YFSETQ. V dropped 3 bases and J dropped 1; count of bases not matched to a gene: 2. The CDR3 length is 14 residues. Here the CDR3 DNA reads TGCGCCAGCAGCTCGGGACAGGCGAACACTGAAGCTTTCTTT. Protein product: CASSSGQANTEAFF.

This clonotype turned up a few times. This chain links TRBV6-5 with TRBJ1-1, with no clear D. Deletions cut 3 bases from V and 2 bases from J, with 10 bases between. The CDR3 is made up of 14 amino acids. Germline-derived CDR1 and CDR2 are MNHEY and SVGAGI. The CDR3 region has the DNA TGTGCCAGCAGTTATTGGGATACAAACACTGAAGCTTTCTTT. Its translation: CASSYWDTNTEAFF.

This chain joins TRBV14 and TRBJ1-6, with D possibly TRBD1 on 5 matching bases. The CDR3 extends over 15 amino acids. Trimming removed 4 bases from V and 7 bases from J, with 14 bases in between. Germline values: CDR1 SGHDN, CDR2 FVKESK. The CDR3 region is CASSPLGAGNSPLHF. Written as DNA, the CDR3 is TGTGCCAGCAGCCCTCTCGGGGCCGGCAATTCACCCCTCCACTTT.

This clonotype was seen a few times. The chain couples TRBV29-1 to TRBJ2-3; 7 bases line up with TRBD1. J gave up 2 bases and V 7 bases, and 9 bases lay outside the gene matches. Germline V gene lookup returns CDR1 SQVTM and CDR2 ANQGSEA. CDR3 length equals 14 residues. The CDR3 DNA follows: TGCAGCGCCTGGACAGGCTTTCTCACAGATACGCAGTATTTT. Protein: CSAWTGFLTDTQYF.